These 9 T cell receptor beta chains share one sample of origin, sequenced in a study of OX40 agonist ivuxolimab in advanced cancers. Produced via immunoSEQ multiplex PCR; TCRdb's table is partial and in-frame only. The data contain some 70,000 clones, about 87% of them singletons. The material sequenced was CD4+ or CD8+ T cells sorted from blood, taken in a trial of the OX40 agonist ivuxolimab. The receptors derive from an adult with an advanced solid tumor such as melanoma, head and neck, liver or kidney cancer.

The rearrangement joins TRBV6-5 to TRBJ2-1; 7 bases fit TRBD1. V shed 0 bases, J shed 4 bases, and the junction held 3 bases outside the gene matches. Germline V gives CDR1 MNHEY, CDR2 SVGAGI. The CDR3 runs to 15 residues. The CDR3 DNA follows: TGTGCCAGCAGTTACTCGGGACAGCCTTACAATGAGCAGTTCTTC. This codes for CASSYSGQPYNEQFF.

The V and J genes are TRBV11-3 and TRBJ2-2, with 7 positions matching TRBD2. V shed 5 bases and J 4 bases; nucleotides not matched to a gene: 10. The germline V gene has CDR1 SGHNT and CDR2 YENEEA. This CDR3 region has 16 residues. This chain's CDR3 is CASSPLVGGSTGELFF. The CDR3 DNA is TGTGCCAGCAGCCCACTGGTGGGGGGGAGCACCGGGGAGCTGTTTTTT. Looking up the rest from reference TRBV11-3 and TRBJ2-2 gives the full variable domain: EAGVVQSPRYKIIEKKQPVAFWCNPISGHNTLYWYLQNLGQGPELLIRYENEEAVDDSQLPKDRFSAERLKGVDSTLKIQPAELGDSAVYLCASSPLVGGSTGELFFGEGSRLTVL.

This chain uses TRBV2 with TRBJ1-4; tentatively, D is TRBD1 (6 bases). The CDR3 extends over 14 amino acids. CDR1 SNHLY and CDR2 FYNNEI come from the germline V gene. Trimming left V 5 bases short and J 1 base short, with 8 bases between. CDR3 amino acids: CASSLRGTNEKLFF. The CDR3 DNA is TGTGCCAGCAGTCTCAGGGGAACTAATGAAAAACTGTTTTTT.

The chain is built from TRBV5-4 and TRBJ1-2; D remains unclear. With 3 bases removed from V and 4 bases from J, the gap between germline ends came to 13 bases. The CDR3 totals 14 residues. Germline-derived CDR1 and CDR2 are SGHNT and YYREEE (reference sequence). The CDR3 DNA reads TGTGCCAGCAGCTCCCTGACGAGCTTCTATGGCTACACCTTC. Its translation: CASSSLTSFYGYTF. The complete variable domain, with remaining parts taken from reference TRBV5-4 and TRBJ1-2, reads ETGVTQSPTHLIKTRGQQVTLRCSSQSGHNTVSWYQQALGQGPQFIFQYYREEENGRGNFPPRFSGLQFPNYSSELNVNALELDDSALYLCASSSLTSFYGYTFGSGTRLTVV.

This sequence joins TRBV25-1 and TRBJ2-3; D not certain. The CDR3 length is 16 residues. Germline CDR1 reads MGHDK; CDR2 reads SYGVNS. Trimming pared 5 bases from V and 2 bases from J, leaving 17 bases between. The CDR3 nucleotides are TGTGCCAGCAGTCAGTCCCGAAATGTCCTCACAGATACGCAGTATTTT. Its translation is CASSQSRNVLTDTQYF.

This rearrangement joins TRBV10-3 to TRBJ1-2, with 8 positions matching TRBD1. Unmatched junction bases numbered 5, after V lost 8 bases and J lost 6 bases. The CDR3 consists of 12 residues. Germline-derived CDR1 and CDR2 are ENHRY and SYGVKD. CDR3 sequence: CAIHTGGNGYTF. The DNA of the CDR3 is TGTGCCATCCACACAGGGGGGAATGGCTACACCTTC.

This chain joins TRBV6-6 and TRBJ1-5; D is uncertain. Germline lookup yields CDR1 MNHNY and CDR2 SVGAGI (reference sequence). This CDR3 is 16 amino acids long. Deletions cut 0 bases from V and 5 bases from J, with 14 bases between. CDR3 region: CASSYSLGLSDQPQHF. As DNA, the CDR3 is TGTGCCAGCAGTTACTCCCTCGGGCTGTCCGATCAGCCCCAGCATTTT.

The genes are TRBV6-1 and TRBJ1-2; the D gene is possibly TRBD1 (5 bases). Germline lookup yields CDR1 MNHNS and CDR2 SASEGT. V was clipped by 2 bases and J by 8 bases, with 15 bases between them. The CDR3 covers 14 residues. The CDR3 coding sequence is TGTGCCAGCAGTGAAAATCAGGGCCTATACGGCTACACCTTC. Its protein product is CASSENQGLYGYTF.

CDR3 sequence: CASSLETREETQYF. The CDR3, as DNA: TGTGCCAGCAGCTTGGAGACAAGGGAGGAGACCCAGTACTTC. V is TRBV5-6 and J is TRBJ2-5, with D perhaps matching TRBD2 (5 bases). The V gene's germline CDR1 is SGHDT and CDR2 YYEEEE. This CDR3 spans 14 amino acids. Trimming cost V 0 bases and J 5 bases, with 11 bases left between them.